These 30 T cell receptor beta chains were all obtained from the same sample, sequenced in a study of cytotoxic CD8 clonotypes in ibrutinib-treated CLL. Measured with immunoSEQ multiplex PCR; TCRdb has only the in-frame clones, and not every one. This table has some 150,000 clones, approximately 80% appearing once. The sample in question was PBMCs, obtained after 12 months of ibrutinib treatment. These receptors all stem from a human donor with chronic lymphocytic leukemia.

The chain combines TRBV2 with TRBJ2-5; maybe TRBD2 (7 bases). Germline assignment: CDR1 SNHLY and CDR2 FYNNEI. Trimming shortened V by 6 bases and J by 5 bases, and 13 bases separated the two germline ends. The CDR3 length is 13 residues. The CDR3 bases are TGTGCCAGCAGCGCGGGGGCCCTGGAGACCCAGTACTTC. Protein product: CASSAGALETQYF.

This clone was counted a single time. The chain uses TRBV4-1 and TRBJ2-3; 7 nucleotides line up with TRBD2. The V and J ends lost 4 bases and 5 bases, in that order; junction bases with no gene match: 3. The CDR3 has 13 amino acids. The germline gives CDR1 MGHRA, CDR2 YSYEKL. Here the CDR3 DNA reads TGCGCCAGCAGCCCGCGGGAGCTAGATACGCAGTATTTT. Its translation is CASSPRELDTQYF.

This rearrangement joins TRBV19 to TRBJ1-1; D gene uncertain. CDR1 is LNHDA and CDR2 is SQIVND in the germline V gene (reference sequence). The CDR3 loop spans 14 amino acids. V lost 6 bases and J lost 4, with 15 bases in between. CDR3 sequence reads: CASRSPQTGTEAFF. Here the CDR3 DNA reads TGTGCCAGTAGGTCCCCCCAGACGGGCACTGAAGCTTTCTTT.

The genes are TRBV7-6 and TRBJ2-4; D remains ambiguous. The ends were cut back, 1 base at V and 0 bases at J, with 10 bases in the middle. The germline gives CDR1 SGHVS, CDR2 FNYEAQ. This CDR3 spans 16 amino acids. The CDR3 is CASSLGGNLAKNIQYF. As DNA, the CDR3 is TGTGCCAGCAGCTTAGGGGGTAATCTAGCCAAAAACATTCAGTACTTC.

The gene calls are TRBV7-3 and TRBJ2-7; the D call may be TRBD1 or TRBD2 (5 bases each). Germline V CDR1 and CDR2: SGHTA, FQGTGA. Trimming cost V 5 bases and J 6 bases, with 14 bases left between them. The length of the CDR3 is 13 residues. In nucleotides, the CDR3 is TGTGCCAGCAGCCCAACGTTTGGGGGCGAGCAGTACTTC. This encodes CASSPTFGGEQYF.

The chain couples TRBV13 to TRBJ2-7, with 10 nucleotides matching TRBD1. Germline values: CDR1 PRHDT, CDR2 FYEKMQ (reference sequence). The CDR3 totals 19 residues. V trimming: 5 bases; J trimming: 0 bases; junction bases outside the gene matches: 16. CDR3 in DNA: TGTGCCAGCAGCCTTAGACAGGGGGCAAAGGGACCCCACTCCTACGAGCAGTACTTC. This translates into CASSLRQGAKGPHSYEQYF.

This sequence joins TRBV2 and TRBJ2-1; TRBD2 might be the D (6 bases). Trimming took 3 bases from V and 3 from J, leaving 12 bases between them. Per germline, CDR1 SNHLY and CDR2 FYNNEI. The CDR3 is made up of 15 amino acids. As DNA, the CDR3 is TGTGCCAGCAGTGACCGGCAGGGAGGCTACAATGAGCAGTTCTTC. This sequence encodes CASSDRQGGYNEQFF.

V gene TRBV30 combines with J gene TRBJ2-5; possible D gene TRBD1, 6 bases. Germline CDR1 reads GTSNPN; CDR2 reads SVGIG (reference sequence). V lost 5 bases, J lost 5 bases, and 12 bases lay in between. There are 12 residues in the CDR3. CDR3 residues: CAWGGQWETQYF. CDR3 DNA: TGTGCCTGGGGGGGACAATGGGAGACCCAGTACTTC.

CDR3 DNA sequence: TGCGCCAGCAGCCCCCATACCGGGACTACAAACAATGAGCAGTTCTTC. This codes for CASSPHTGTTNNEQFF. The chain joins TRBV4-1 to TRBJ2-1, with 7 bases aligning to TRBD2. CDR3 length: 16 residues. CDR1 and CDR2 from the germline V gene are MGHRA and YSYEKL. After removal of 4 bases from V and 5 bases from J, the junction contained 11 bases not matched to a gene.

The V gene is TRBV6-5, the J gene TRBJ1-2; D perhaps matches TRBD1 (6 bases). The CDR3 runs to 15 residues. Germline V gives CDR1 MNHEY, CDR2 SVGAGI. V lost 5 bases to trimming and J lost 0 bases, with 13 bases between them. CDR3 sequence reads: CASSARTAANYGYTF. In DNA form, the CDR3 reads TGTGCCAGCAGTGCACGGACAGCAGCTAACTATGGCTACACCTTC.

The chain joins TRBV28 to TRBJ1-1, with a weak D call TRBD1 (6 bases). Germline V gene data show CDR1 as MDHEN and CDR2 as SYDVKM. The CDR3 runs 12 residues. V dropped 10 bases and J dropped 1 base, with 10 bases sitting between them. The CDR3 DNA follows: TGTGCCACCTCGGACAGGAACACTGAAGCTTTCTTT. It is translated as CATSDRNTEAFF.

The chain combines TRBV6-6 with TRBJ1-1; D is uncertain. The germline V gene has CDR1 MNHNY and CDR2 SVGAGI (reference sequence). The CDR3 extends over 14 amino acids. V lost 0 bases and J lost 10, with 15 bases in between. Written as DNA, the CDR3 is TGTGCCAGCAGTTACTCGTTAAGGAGGGATGGAGCTTTCTTT. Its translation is CASSYSLRRDGAFF.

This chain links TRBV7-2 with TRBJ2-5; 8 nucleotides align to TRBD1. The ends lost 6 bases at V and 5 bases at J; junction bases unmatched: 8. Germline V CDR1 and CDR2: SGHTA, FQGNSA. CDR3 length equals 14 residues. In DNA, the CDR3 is TGTGCCAGCAGGGACAGGGCCCTAGCGGAGACCCAGTACTTC. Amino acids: CASRDRALAETQYF.

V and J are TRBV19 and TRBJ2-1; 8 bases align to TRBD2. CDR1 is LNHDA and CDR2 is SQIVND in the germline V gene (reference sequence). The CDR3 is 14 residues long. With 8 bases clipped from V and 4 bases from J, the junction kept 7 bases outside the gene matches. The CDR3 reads CASRSGTLYNEQFF. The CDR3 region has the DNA TGTGCCAGTCGTAGCGGGACCTTATACAATGAGCAGTTCTTC.

CDR3 coding DNA: TGTGCCAGCAGCTTAAGGGACAATAATGAAAAACTGTTTTTT. Translated: CASSLRDNNEKLFF. The rearrangement uses TRBV7-8 and TRBJ1-4; tentatively, D is TRBD1 (6 bases). The CDR3 has 14 residues. The germline CDR1 and CDR2 sequences are SGHVS and FQNEAQ. V was cut by 2 bases and J by 4 bases, with 8 bases left in between.

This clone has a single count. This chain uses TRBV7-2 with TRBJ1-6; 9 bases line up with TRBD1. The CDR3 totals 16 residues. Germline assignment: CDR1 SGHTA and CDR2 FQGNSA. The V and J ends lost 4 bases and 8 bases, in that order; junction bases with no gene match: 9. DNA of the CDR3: TGTGCCAGCAGCTCACGGACAGGGGCCGGAGATTCACCCCTCCACTTT. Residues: CASSSRTGAGDSPLHF.

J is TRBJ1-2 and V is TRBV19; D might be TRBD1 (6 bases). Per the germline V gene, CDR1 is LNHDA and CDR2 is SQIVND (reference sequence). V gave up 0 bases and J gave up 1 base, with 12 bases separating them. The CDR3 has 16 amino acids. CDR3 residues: CASSIDGGRINYGYTF. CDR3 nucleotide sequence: TGTGCCAGTAGTATAGATGGGGGCCGCATTAACTATGGCTACACCTTC.

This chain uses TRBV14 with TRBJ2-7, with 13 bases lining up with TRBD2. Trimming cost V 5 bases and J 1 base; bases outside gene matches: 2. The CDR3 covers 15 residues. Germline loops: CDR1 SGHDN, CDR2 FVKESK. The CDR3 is CASSVGLAGSYEQYF. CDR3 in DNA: TGTGCCAGCAGCGTGGGACTAGCGGGGTCCTACGAGCAGTACTTC. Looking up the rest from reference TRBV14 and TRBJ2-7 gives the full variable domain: EAGVTQFPSHSVIEKGQTVTLRCDPISGHDNLYWYRRVMGKEIKFLLHFVKESKQDESGMPNNRFLAERTGGTYSTLKVQPAELEDSGVYFCASSVGLAGSYEQYFGPGTRLTVT.

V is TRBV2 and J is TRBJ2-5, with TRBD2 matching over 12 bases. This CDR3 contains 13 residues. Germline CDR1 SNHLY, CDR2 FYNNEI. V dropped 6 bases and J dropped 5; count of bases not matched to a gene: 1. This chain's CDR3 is CASRLAGGETQYF. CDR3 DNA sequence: TGTGCCAGCAGACTAGCGGGAGGTGAGACCCAGTACTTC.

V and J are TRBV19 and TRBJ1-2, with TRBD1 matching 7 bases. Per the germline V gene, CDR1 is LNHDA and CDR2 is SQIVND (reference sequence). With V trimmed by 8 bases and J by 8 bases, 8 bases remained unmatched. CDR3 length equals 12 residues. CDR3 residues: CASDQDRNGYTF. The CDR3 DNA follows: TGTGCCAGTGACCAGGACAGGAACGGCTACACCTTC.

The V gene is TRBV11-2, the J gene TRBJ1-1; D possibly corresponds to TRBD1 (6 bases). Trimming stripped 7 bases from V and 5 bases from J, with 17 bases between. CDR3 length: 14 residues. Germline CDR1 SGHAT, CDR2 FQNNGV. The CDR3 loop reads CASKSGTIWTEAFF. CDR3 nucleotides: TGTGCCAGCAAATCCGGGACAATCTGGACTGAAGCTTTCTTT.

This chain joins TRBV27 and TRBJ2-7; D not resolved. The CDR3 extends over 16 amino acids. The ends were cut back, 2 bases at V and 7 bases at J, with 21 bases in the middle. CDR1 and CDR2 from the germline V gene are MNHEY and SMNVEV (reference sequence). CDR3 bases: TGTGCCAGCAGTTTACGCCAACTAACCCCCACGGTGGAGCAGTACTTC. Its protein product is CASSLRQLTPTVEQYF.

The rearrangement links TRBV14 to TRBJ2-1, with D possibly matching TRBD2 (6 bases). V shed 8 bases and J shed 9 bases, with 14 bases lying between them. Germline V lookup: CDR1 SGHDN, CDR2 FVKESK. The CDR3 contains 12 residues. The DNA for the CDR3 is TGTGCCAGCGAAGCCACAGCGGGTGAGCAGTTCTTC. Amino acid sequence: CASEATAGEQFF.

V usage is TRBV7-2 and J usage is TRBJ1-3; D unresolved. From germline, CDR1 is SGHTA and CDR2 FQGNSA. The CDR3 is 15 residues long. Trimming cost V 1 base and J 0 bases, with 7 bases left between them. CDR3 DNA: TGTGCCAGCAGCTTAGTCCGCAACTCTGGAAACACCATATATTTT. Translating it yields CASSLVRNSGNTIYF.

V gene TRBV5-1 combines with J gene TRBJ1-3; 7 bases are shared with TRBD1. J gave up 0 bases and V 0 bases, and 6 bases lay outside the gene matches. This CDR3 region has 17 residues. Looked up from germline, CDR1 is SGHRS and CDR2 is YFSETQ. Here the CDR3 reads CASSLEPGQNSGNTIYF. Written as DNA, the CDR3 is TGCGCCAGCAGCTTGGAACCGGGACAGAACTCTGGAAACACCATATATTTT.

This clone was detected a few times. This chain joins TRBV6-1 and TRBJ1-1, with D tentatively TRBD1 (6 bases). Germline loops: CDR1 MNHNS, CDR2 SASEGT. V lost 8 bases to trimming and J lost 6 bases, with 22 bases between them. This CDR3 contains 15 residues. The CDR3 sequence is CASYSPGGRGPEAFF. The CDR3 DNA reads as TGTGCCAGCTACTCCCCCGGGGGGCGGGGTCCTGAAGCTTTCTTT.

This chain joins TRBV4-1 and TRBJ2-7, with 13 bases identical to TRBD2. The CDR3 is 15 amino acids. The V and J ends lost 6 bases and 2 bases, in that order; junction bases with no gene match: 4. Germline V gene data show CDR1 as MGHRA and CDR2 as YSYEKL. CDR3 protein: CASSRTSGSTYEQYF. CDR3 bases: TGCGCCAGCAGTCGGACTAGCGGGAGCACCTACGAGCAGTACTTC.

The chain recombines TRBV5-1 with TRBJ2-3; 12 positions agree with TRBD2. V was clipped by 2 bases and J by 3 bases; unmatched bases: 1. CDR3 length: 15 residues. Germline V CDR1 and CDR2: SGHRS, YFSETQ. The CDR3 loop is CASSFGTSGTDTQYF. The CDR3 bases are TGCGCCAGCAGCTTTGGGACTAGCGGGACAGATACGCAGTATTTT.

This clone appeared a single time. Written as DNA, the CDR3 is TGTGCCAGCAGTTCGCCGGTTAGCGGGAGTTCCAATGAGCAGTTCTTC. It specifies CASSSPVSGSSNEQFF. This sequence joins TRBV6-5 and TRBJ2-1; 9 bases match TRBD2. The CDR3 contains 16 residues. V gave up 4 bases and J gave up 6 bases; unmatched junction bases: 10. Germline values: CDR1 MNHEY, CDR2 SVGAGI.

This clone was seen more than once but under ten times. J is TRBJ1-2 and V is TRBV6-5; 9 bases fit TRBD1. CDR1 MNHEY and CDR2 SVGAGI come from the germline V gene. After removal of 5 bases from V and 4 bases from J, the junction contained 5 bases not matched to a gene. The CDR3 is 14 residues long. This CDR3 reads CASSITDRGYGYTF. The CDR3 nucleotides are TGTGCCAGCAGTATCACGGACAGGGGCTATGGCTACACCTTC.